A selection of T cell receptor beta chains follows, all from one sample in a study of beta chain features in type 1 diabetes. Clones were read by immunoSEQ multiplex PCR, and TCRdb kept only the in-frame ones, dropping some. Of about 320,000 clones listed, 13% to 15% are singletons. The sequencing input was central memory CD4+ T cells from blood. The receptors shown here come from a young man in good health. The CDR3 runs from the conserved cysteine through the conserved F or W. The D gene is left open where the match is weak. For some rows the clone size is stated as once, few or many, or as a class when expanded; others skip it.

j_gene,d_gene,abundance,v_gene,len,CDR3aa,CDR3nt
TRBJ2-1,TRBD2,few,TRBV7-2,15,CASTPPREGRNEQFF,TGTGCCAGCACCCCTCCCCGGGAGGGCCGGAATGAGCAGTTCTTC
TRBJ2-2,TRBD1,few,TRBV9,15,CASSVGHRGPGELFF,TGTGCCAGCAGCGTAGGTCACAGGGGGCCCGGGGAGCTGTTTTTT
TRBJ1-5,TRBD1,NA,TRBV28,15,CASTGQGTSNQPQHF,TGTGCCAGCACCGGACAGGGGACTAGCAATCAGCCCCAGCATTTT
TRBJ2-6,NA,NA,TRBV4-2,17,CASSQNRGGSGANVLTF,TGTGCCAGCAGCCAAAACCGAGGAGGTTCTGGGGCCAACGTCCTGACTTTC
TRBJ1-6,NA,NA,TRBV9,14,CASSVAGGYSPLHF,TGTGCCAGCAGCGTAGCTGGTGGGTATTCACCCCTCCACTTT
TRBJ2-3,NA,NA,TRBV2,15,CASSEVAISTDTQYF,TGTGCCAGCAGTGAGGTCGCTATTAGCACAGATACGCAGTATTTT
TRBJ2-3,NA,few,TRBV7-8,16,CASSLVRGANTDTQYF,TGTGCCAGCAGCTTAGTTCGTGGGGCTAACACAGATACGCAGTATTTT
TRBJ2-7,NA,few,TRBV5-4,14,CASSLEPGSYEQYF,TGTGCCAGCAGCTTGGAGCCCGGTTCCTACGAGCAGTACTTC
TRBJ2-5,NA,NA,TRBV5-6,13,CASSPRGGETQYF,TGTGCCAGCAGCCCCAGGGGAGGGGAGACCCAGTACTTC
TRBJ1-2,NA,few,TRBV6-6,15,CASSYSAGWNYGYTF,TGTGCCAGCAGTTACTCAGCGGGTTGGAACTATGGCTACACCTTC
TRBJ1-3,NA,many,TRBV14,12,CASSGQRNTIYF,TGTGCCAGCAGTGGACAGCGAAACACCATATATTTT
TRBJ1-4,NA,many,TRBV18,15,CASSLFEATNEKLFF,TGTGCCAGCTCACTCTTTGAGGCAACTAATGAAAAACTGTTTTTT
TRBJ1-1,NA,NA,TRBV5-8,18,CASSRIPGNNPLNTEAFF,TGTGCCAGCAGTCGTATCCCCGGGAACAACCCCTTGAACACTGAAGCTTTCTTT
TRBJ2-7,TRBD1,NA,TRBV16,14,CASSRPGTVYEQYF,TGTGCCAGCAGCCGTCCCGGGACAGTCTACGAGCAGTACTTC
TRBJ2-3,TRBD2,few,TRBV6-5,14,CASSPGGGENTQYF,TGTGCCAGCAGCCCGGGGGGGGGAGAGAATACGCAGTATTTT
TRBJ2-3,TRBD1,few,TRBV7-7,15,CASSGTGGSTDTQYF,TGTGCCAGCAGCGGGACAGGGGGAAGCACAGATACGCAGTATTTT
TRBJ2-5,TRBD2,few,TRBV5-1,16,CASSLSLAGARETQYF,TGCGCCAGCAGCTTATCACTAGCGGGAGCGCGAGAGACCCAGTACTTC
TRBJ1-2,TRBD1,NA,TRBV10-2,15,CASSEGGDRHYGYTF,TGCGCCAGCAGTGAAGGAGGGGACAGGCACTATGGCTACACCTTC
TRBJ2-2,TRBD2,few,TRBV7-2,15,CASSFATSGTGELFF,TGTGCCAGCAGCTTTGCGACTAGCGGTACCGGGGAGCTGTTTTTT
TRBJ2-5,NA,few,TRBV6-6,15,CASSYSPGGGETQYF,TGTGCCAGCAGTTACTCGCCAGGGGGGGGAGAGACCCAGTACTTC
TRBJ2-1,TRBD2,few,TRBV4-2,15,CASSLGLAGGREQFF,TGTGCCAGCAGCTTGGGACTAGCGGGAGGAAGGGAGCAGTTCTTC
TRBJ1-1,NA,few,TRBV5-6,17,CASSLGIVKILNSEAFF,TGTGCCAGCAGCCTGGGGATCGTTAAAATCCTTAATTCTGAAGCTTTCTTT
TRBJ2-1,NA,NA,TRBV2,13,CASGSGDYNEQFF,TGTGCCAGCGGTAGCGGTGACTACAATGAGCAGTTCTTC
TRBJ2-3,TRBD1,many,TRBV29-1,14,CSVVRQGGTDTQYF,TGCAGCGTTGTGAGACAGGGAGGCACAGATACGCAGTATTTT
TRBJ2-4,NA,many,TRBV29-1,15,CSVEVQGQTSNIQYF,TGCAGCGTTGAAGTACAAGGACAGACAAGTAACATTCAGTACTTC
TRBJ1-2,TRBD1,NA,TRBV28,14,CASTTPDRDGGYTF,TGTGCCAGCACTACCCCCGACAGGGATGGAGGCTACACCTTC
TRBJ1-5,NA,NA,TRBV7-9,13,CASSLDTDQPQHF,TGTGCCAGCAGCCTGGACACGGATCAGCCCCAGCATTTT